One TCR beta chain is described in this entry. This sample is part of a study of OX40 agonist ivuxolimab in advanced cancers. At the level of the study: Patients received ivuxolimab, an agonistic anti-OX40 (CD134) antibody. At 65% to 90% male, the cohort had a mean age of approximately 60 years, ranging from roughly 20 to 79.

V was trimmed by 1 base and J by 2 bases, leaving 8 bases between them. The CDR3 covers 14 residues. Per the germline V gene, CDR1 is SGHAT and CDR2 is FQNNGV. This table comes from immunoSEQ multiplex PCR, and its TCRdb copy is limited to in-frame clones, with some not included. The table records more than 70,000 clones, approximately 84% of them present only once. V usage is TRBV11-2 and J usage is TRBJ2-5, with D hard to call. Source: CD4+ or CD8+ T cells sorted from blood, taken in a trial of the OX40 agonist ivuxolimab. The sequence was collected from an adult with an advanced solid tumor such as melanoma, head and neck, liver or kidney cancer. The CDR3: CASSLVAIQETQYF. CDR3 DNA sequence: TGTGCCAGCAGCTTAGTGGCTATTCAAGAGACCCAGTACTTC.